This T cell receptor beta chain is from a study of cytomegalovirus exposure and HLA in healthy donors. The donors were healthy bone marrow donors. 13 Jbeta primers and 60 Vbeta primers were used for the PCR. TCRdb keeps only in-frame clones here, not all; method: immunoSEQ multiplex PCR. The sample consists of more than 95,000 clones, 55% to 75% of them appearing once. CDR3 length equals 16 residues. The trim removed 0 bases at V and 1 base at J, leaving 5 bases unmatched. CDR1 is SGDLS and CDR2 is YYNGEE in the germline V gene. Remarks on this clone: What it binds is not known.

General observations from the study: An ancestry cluster, one associated with Asian ancestry, reportedly showed fewer N-insertions than the roughly 610-donor mean in a later analysis. TCR beta chains associated with HLA were, in a later analysis, more clonally expanded than equally common others. Segments of the TCR beta V type were, in most cases, productive about 90% or about 30% of the time in an earlier analysis.

Sequenced sample: PBMCs. This sequence joins TRBV9 and TRBJ2-5; 8 nucleotides agree with TRBD2. This TCR came from a man aged 60 to 75 in good health and CMV-seronegative. The CDR3 DNA reads TGTGCCAGCAGCGTAGGCAGCGGGGGAGGCCAAGAGACCCAGTACTTC. It codes for CASSVGSGGGQETQYF.